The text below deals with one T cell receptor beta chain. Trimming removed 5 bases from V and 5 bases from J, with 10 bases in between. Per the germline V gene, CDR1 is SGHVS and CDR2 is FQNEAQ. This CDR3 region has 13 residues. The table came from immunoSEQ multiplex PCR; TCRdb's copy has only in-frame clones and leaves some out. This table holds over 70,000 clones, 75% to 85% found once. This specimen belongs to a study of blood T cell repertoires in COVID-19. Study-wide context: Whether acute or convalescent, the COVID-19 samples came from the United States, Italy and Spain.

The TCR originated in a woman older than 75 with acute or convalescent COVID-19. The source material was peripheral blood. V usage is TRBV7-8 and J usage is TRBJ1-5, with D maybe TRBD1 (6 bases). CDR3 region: CASSLAGDQPQHF. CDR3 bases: TGTGCCAGCAGCCTCGCAGGGGATCAGCCCCAGCATTTT.